A single sample gave rise to the 15 T cell receptor beta chains below, sequenced in a study of OX40 agonist ivuxolimab in advanced cancers. The assay was immunoSEQ multiplex PCR, and TCRdb's table has in-frame clones only and misses some. The repertoire includes tens of thousands of clones, 84% of them detected once, and 1% to 1.5% sits in the top ten. The specimen comprised CD4+ or CD8+ T cells sorted from blood, sampled in a trial of the OX40 agonist ivuxolimab. These receptors all come from an adult with an advanced solid tumor such as melanoma, head and neck, liver or kidney cancer.

The genes are TRBV6-5 and TRBJ1-5; D ambiguous. The CDR3 extends over 11 amino acids. V lost 6 bases and J lost 9, with 9 bases in between. CDR1 MNHEY and CDR2 SVGAGI come from the germline V gene. CDR3 sequence (DNA): TGTGCCAGCAGGGGGTCGGGGCCCCAGCATTTT. Protein product: CASRGSGPQHF.

The rearrangement joins TRBV7-9 to TRBJ2-2; TRBD1 might be the D (6 bases). V was shortened by 4 bases and J by 6 bases, with 6 bases between the two germline ends. Looked up from germline, CDR1 is SEHNR and CDR2 is FQNEAQ (reference sequence). The CDR3 runs to 12 residues. The CDR3: CASSWGPGELFF. The CDR3 DNA reads TGTGCCAGCAGCTGGGGGCCCGGGGAGCTGTTTTTT.

This chain joins TRBV7-9 and TRBJ2-2; D is unresolved. Trimming pared 4 bases from V and 4 bases from J, leaving 10 bases between. The CDR3 has 14 residues. The germline V gene has CDR1 SEHNR and CDR2 FQNEAQ (reference sequence). CDR3 nucleotide sequence: TGTGCCAGCAGCTCCCCCGGCGGCACCGGGGAGCTGTTTTTT. Residues: CASSSPGGTGELFF.

The V gene is TRBV7-2, the J gene TRBJ2-1; D not resolved. The V gene lost 2 bases and the J gene lost 7 bases, with 9 bases spanning the gap. This CDR3 region has 13 residues. CDR1 SGHTA and CDR2 FQGNSA come from the germline V gene. CDR3 loop: CASSLSTANEQFF. Written as DNA, the CDR3 is TGTGCCAGCAGCTTATCCACGGCAAATGAGCAGTTCTTC.

The V gene is TRBV6-6, the J gene TRBJ1-5; D gene uncertain. The CDR3 is made up of 14 amino acids. V lost 2 bases, J lost 6 bases, and 11 bases lay in between. Germline V CDR1 and CDR2: MNHNY, SVGAGI (reference sequence). In DNA form, the CDR3 reads TGTGCCAGCAGTTACCTAGGTTATCTTCAGCCCCAGCATTTT. This sequence encodes CASSYLGYLQPQHF.

V usage is TRBV2 and J usage is TRBJ1-5; D remains unclear. The CDR3 extends over 16 amino acids. V was clipped by 4 bases and J by 5 bases, with 18 bases between them. Germline-derived CDR1 and CDR2 are SNHLY and FYNNEI. The CDR3, as DNA: TGTGCCAGCAGTGGCCGCGGAAAGGGTAGGGATCAGCCCCAGCATTTT. As protein: CASSGRGKGRDQPQHF.

The chain joins TRBV5-6 to TRBJ2-7, with no clear D. V was pared by 1 base and J by 2 bases, with 7 bases between. The CDR3 loop spans 13 amino acids. The germline CDR1 and CDR2 sequences are SGHDT and YYEEEE. This CDR3 reads CASSLIQPYEQYF. In nucleotides, the CDR3 is TGTGCCAGCAGCTTGATACAGCCCTACGAGCAGTACTTC.

The J gene is TRBJ2-5, the V gene TRBV11-3; D may be TRBD1 or TRBD2 (5 bases each). The germline V gene encodes CDR1 SGHNT and CDR2 YENEEA. Trimming took 5 bases from V and 2 from J, leaving 12 bases between them. The CDR3 is 14 amino acids. Here the CDR3 reads CASSAGTEQETQYF. The CDR3 bases are TGTGCCAGCAGCGCCGGGACGGAACAAGAGACCCAGTACTTC.

This sequence joins TRBV7-2 and TRBJ1-4; D unresolved. Deletions cut 4 bases from V and 8 bases from J, with 20 bases between. The CDR3 consists of 16 residues. Germline V gene data show CDR1 as SGHTA and CDR2 as FQGNSA. CDR3 sequence: CASSSPGPGSGEKLFF. CDR3 bases: TGTGCCAGCAGCTCCCCCGGCCCGGGGTCGGGAGAAAAACTGTTTTTT.

This chain links TRBV19 with TRBJ1-2, with TRBD1 matching over 7 bases. This CDR3 has 14 amino acids. CDR1 is LNHDA and CDR2 is SQIVND in the germline V gene (reference sequence). J gave up 1 base and V 4 bases, and 3 bases lay outside the gene matches. The CDR3 nucleotides read TGTGCCAGTAGTACCTCAGGGGGTAACTATGGCTACACCTTC. This sequence encodes CASSTSGGNYGYTF. The complete variable domain, with remaining parts taken from reference TRBV19 and TRBJ1-2, reads DGGITQSPKYLFRKEGQNVTLSCEQNLNHDAMYWYRQDPGQGLRLIYYSQIVNDFQKGDIAEGYSVSREKKESFPLTVTSAQKNPTAFYLCASSTSGGNYGYTFGSGTRLTVV.

The V and J genes are TRBV4-1 and TRBJ2-3, with D uncertain. V lost 2 bases and J lost 0, with 15 bases in between. This CDR3 is 17 amino acids long. In germline, CDR1 is MGHRA, CDR2 YSYEKL. CDR3 in DNA: TGCGCCAGCAGCCAATGGGAACAGCGCACGAGCACAGATACGCAGTATTTT. Protein product: CASSQWEQRTSTDTQYF.

This chain connects TRBV2 to TRBJ2-3; D might be TRBD2 (6 bases). V lost 4 bases and J lost 3, with 8 bases in between. The CDR3 spans 13 residues. Looked up from germline, CDR1 is SNHLY and CDR2 is FYNNEI. The CDR3: CASSARETDTQYF. Written as DNA, the CDR3 is TGTGCCAGCAGTGCCCGGGAGACAGATACGCAGTATTTT.

J is TRBJ1-2 and V is TRBV19; tentatively, D is TRBD1 (6 bases). Germline V CDR1 and CDR2: LNHDA, SQIVND (reference sequence). Trimming removed 2 bases from V and 1 base from J, with 11 bases in between. CDR3 length equals 15 residues. CDR3 bases: TGTGCCAGTAGTATACAGACAGGAGTTAACTATGGCTACACCTTC. It yields the protein CASSIQTGVNYGYTF.

The chain recombines TRBV7-8 with TRBJ1-6; 8 bases are shared with TRBD1. With V trimmed by 4 bases and J by 5 bases, 4 bases remained unmatched. Per the germline V gene, CDR1 is SGHVS and CDR2 is FQNEAQ. The CDR3 is made up of 15 amino acids. The CDR3 reads CASSWGTGDNSPLHF. CDR3 DNA sequence: TGTGCCAGCAGCTGGGGGACAGGAGATAATTCACCCCTCCACTTT.

This chain's CDR3 is CASSVGTGTGGQNTIYF. The CDR3, as DNA: TGTGCCAGCAGCGTCGGCACCGGGACAGGGGGCCAAAACACCATATATTTT. The rearrangement uses TRBV7-8 and TRBJ1-3; TRBD1 agrees at 12 bases. This CDR3 is built from 17 residues. V shed 5 bases, J shed 6 bases, and the junction held 11 bases outside the gene matches. Germline CDR1 reads SGHVS; CDR2 reads FQNEAQ.